Listed below are T cell receptor beta chains from one sample, sequenced in a study of T cell responses to AZD1222 COVID-19 vaccine. TCRdb keeps only in-frame clones here, not all; method: immunoSEQ multiplex PCR. The repertoire holds around 100,000 clones, with approximately 90% as singletons. The sample here was peripheral blood, taken on day 0 of AZD1222 vaccination. The receptors originated from an adult in good health. Each CDR3 is given with its conserved first and last residue.

j_call: TRBJ2-7
v_call: TRBV19
cdr3_aa: CATSKLSSYEQYF

j_call: TRBJ2-5
v_call: TRBV7-2
cdr3_aa: CASSFGGRVSETQYF

j_call: TRBJ1-5
v_call: TRBV4-2
cdr3_aa: CASSPTGDVQPQHF

j_call: TRBJ2-7
v_call: TRBV5-1
cdr3_aa: CASSRGTSGPPYEQYF

j_call: TRBJ1-2
v_call: TRBV7-8
cdr3_aa: CASSRDRVDYGYTF

j_call: TRBJ2-2
v_call: TRBV10-2
cdr3_aa: CATRTSGRSGELFF

j_call: TRBJ1-6
v_call: TRBV11-2
cdr3_aa: CASSRWSGEGDSPLHF

j_call: TRBJ2-1
v_call: TRBV29-1
cdr3_aa: CSVEWEAVYNEQFF

j_call: TRBJ2-1
v_call: TRBV7-2
cdr3_aa: CASSFRDQGHNEQFF

j_call: TRBJ2-3
v_call: TRBV5-6
cdr3_aa: CASSPPGPWDTQYF

j_call: TRBJ2-1
v_call: TRBV9
cdr3_aa: CASSRTSSSPAGDNEQFF

j_call: TRBJ2-7
v_call: TRBV7-2
cdr3_aa: CASSFGLSSTEQYF

j_call: TRBJ2-5
v_call: TRBV6-2/TRBV6-3
cdr3_aa: CASTPTLFPGLSGGVKETQYF

j_call: TRBJ2-3
v_call: TRBV2
cdr3_aa: CASSPKDTQYF

j_call: TRBJ2-1
v_call: TRBV7-8
cdr3_aa: CASSLVGGAYNEQFF

j_call: TRBJ1-2
v_call: TRBV5-1
cdr3_aa: CASSPGTGGSNYGYTF

j_call: TRBJ1-2
v_call: TRBV7-2
cdr3_aa: CASSAETLNYGYTF

j_call: TRBJ2-7
v_call: TRBV27
cdr3_aa: CASWVAGSYEQYF

j_call: TRBJ2-7
v_call: TRBV4-1
cdr3_aa: CASSQETGKDYEQYF

j_call: TRBJ2-2
v_call: TRBV15
cdr3_aa: CATSRGGTNTGELFF

j_call: TRBJ1-6
v_call: TRBV14
cdr3_aa: CASSAGGGGYNSPLHF

j_call: TRBJ1-6
v_call: TRBV12-3/TRBV12-4
cdr3_aa: CASSLQGGSPLHF